The TCR beta chain under discussion was sequenced for a study of cytomegalovirus exposure and HLA in healthy donors. Notes on the study in general: A later look showed TCR association rates differing by HLA locus, highest for DRB1 and lowest for HLA-C. Exclusion applied to some V segments, including TRBV6-2 and TRBV6-3, as they were indistinguishable. In a later analysis, donors in an Asian-associated ancestry cluster reportedly had fewer N-insertions in productive TCRs than the cohort mean. Later genetic work tied a missense DCLRE1C variant to beta-chain V and J trimming.

This CDR3 spans 16 amino acids. The V gene end was trimmed by 6 bases and the J gene end by 4 bases; junction bases not matched to a gene: 13. CDR1 is KGHSH and CDR2 is LQKENI in the germline V gene. Primers for the PCR totalled 60 Vbeta and 13 Jbeta. Sequencing was performed with immunoSEQ multiplex PCR; in TCRdb, only in-frame clones are kept and a portion is missing. Of about 59,000 clones in the sample, approximately 80% are singletons; the top ten hold about 1.6%. On this clone: Antigen specificity is unknown.

The chain carries TRBV18 and TRBJ2-7; 9 bases are shared with TRBD1. The sequence came from a human donor in good health. The sequencing sample was made of PBMCs. CDR3: CASSDLRTGVVYEQYF. CDR3 nucleotides: TGTGCCAGCTCCGATTTAAGGACAGGGGTTGTATACGAGCAGTACTTC.